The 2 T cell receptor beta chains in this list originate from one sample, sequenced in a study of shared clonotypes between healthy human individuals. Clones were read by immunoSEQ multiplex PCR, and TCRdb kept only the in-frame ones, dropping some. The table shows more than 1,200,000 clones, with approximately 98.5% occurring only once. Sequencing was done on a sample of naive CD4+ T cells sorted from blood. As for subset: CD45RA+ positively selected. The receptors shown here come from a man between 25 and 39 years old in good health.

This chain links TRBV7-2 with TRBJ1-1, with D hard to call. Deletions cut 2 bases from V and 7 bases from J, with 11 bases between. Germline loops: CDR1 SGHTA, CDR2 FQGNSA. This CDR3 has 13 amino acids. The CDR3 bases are TGTGCCAGCAGCTTAAAGGGTTCGAATGAAGCTTTCTTT. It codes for CASSLKGSNEAFF.

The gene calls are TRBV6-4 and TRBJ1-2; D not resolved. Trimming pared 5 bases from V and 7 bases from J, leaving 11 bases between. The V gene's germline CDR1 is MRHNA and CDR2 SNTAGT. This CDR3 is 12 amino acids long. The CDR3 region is CASSLLVRGYTF. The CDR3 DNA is TGTGCCAGCAGTTTATTGGTCCGTGGCTACACCTTC.